The clone carrying this T cell receptor beta chain occurred once. The antigen remains unidentified. These data come from a study of OX40 agonist ivuxolimab in advanced cancers. On the study more broadly: Patients were dosed with the agonistic anti-OX40 (CD134) antibody ivuxolimab. Three partial responders included one hepatocellular carcinoma patient and two cutaneous melanoma patients. Each patient was given ivuxolimab into a vein every 2 weeks, at 0.01 to 10 mg/kg.

Repertoires were generated with immunoSEQ multiplex PCR, while TCRdb's copy carries only in-frame clones and drops some. The data contain fewer than 90,000 clones, about 89% of them singletons. Study-level results: Certain nonresponders additionally had low normalized T-cell clonal expansion.

This clonotype was sampled from an adult with an advanced solid tumor such as melanoma, head and neck, liver or kidney cancer. The sequencing here drew on CD4+ or CD8+ T cells sorted from blood, taken in a trial of the OX40 agonist ivuxolimab.

CDR3: CSVSGVSGEQYF. Written as DNA, the CDR3 is TGCAGCGTTTCTGGGGTCTCGGGCGAGCAGTACTTC. The V and J genes are TRBV29-1 and TRBJ2-7; the D is unclear. Germline CDR1 is SQVTM and CDR2 is ANQGSEA. The CDR3 length is 12 residues. The V end was cut by 5 bases, the J end by 6 bases, with 14 bases between.